This is a list of T cell receptor beta chains from one sample in a study of molecular identifiers for immune sequencing clone quantification. Each CDR3 protein gets one entry after TCRdb re-called the PCR reads with MiXCR. The sample shows about 500,000 distinct CDR3 sequences, roughly a fifth of them seen only once. Sequencing was carried out using naive CD8+ T cells from blood, with Jurkat cell RNA spiked in. The receptors stem from a human donor in good health. Some libraries in this study had Jurkat cell RNA spiked in. Each CDR3 is given with its conserved first and last residue. A D gene is named only where the DNA matches it firmly. Part of the rows lack a size; the others show once, few, many or a class for expanded clones.

len,abundance,v_gene,j_gene,d_gene,CDR3nt,CDR3aa
15,.,TRBV30,TRBJ2-3,.,TGTGCCTGGAGTTGGGGCGGGACTAGCACAGATACGCAGTATTTT,CAWSWGGTSTDTQYF
16,.,TRBV7-8,TRBJ2-5,TRBD2,TGTGCCAGCAGCCAAGCACTAGCGGGGGGCCAAGAGACCCGGTACTTC,CASSQALAGGQETRYF
17,few,TRBV20-1,TRBJ2-1,.,TGCAGTGCTAGACCCCCATCATGGGAGGCATTGTACAATGAGCAGTTCTTC,CSARPPSWEALYNEQFF
16,.,TRBV9,TRBJ2-1,TRBD2,TGTGCCAGCAGCGTAGCTACAGGGCTAGCGGGAAGGGAGCAGTTCTTC,CASSVATGLAGREQFF
19,.,TRBV5-1,TRBJ1-6,.,TGCGCCAGCAGCTTGTTGGACAGTAGCGTAACCTCCTATAATTCACCCCCCCACTTT,CASSLLDSSVTSYNSPPHF
16,many,TRBV4-1,TRBJ2-7,.,TGCGCCAGCAGCCAAGGCGGCCCAGGGGCCTCCTACGAGCAGTACTTC,CASSQGGPGASYEQYF
17,.,TRBV6-5,TRBJ1-4,.,TGTGCCAGCAGTTACGCCGCGGGGGTTCCAACTAATGAAAAACTGTTTTTT,CASSYAAGVPTNEKLFF
15,many,TRBV7-9,TRBJ1-3,.,TGTGCCAGCAGACCTCCTGTGGGGGCTGGAAACACCATATATTTT,CASRPPVGAGNTIYF
15,.,TRBV19,TRBJ2-7,.,TGTGCCAGTAGTATTCGAGCGGGCGCGCCCTACGAGCAGTACTTC,CASSIRAGAPYEQYF
14,.,TRBV19,TRBJ2-2,.,TGTGCCAGTACCGGACAACCCGGCACCGGGGAGCTGTTTTTT,CASTGQPGTGELFF
17,.,TRBV27,TRBJ1-2,TRBD1,TGTGCCAGCAGTTTTCAATGCAGGGGGCCCCAGGTTGTTGGCTACACCTTC,CASSFQCRGPQVVGYTF
16,.,TRBV4-1,TRBJ2-7,TRBD1,TGCGCCAGCAGCCACCTCCAAGACAGGGGCACCTACGAGCAGTACTTC,CASSHLQDRGTYEQYF
14,.,TRBV12-3/TRBV12-4,TRBJ2-1,TRBD2,TGTGCCAGCAGCGAGGGACTAGCGGGGGGGGAAGGGCTCTTC,CASSEGLAGGEGLF
14,many,TRBV5-1,TRBJ2-7,.,TGCGCCAGCAGCCAGGACGGATCCCTAATCGAGCAGTACTTC,CASSQDGSLIEQYF
16,many,TRBV7-9,TRBJ2-2,TRBD1,TGTGCCAGCTTGGGACCGGGACAGGAAAACACCGGGGAGCTGTTTTTT,CASLGPGQENTGELFF
14,few,TRBV20-1,TRBJ2-7,.,TGCAGTGCTAGATCCCTAGACAGCGACTACGAGCAGTACTTC,CSARSLDSDYEQYF
14,.,TRBV3-1,TRBJ1-2,TRBD1,TGTGCCAGCAGCCAAACGGACAGGACCTATGGCTACACCTTC,CASSQTDRTYGYTF
13,many,TRBV7-9,TRBJ1-1,TRBD1,TGTGCCAGCAGCTTAGACTGGGACAGACGGGCTTTCTTT,CASSLDWDRRAFF
13,.,TRBV2,TRBJ2-2,.,TGTGCCAGCAAAGGTGGGGGGACCGGGGAGCTGTTTTTT,CASKGGGTGELFF
16,.,TRBV5-1,TRBJ2-7,.,TGCGCCAGCAGCGTGGTAGCGGGTGGGGGGCCCTACGAGCAGTACTTC,CASSVVAGGGPYEQYF
15,few,TRBV19,TRBJ2-2,TRBD1,TGTGCCAGTAGTATAGAAACAGGGGTTCACGGGGAGCTGTTTTTT,CASSIETGVHGELFF
14,many,TRBV9,TRBJ2-3,TRBD1,TGTGCCAGCAGCGAGGGGGCCCTCACAGATACGCAGTATTTT,CASSEGALTDTQYF
16,few,TRBV4-3,TRBJ2-2,TRBD2,TGCGCCAGCAGCCAAGACCTAGCGGGACTTAGCGGGGAGCTGTTTTTT,CASSQDLAGLSGELFF
15,many,TRBV4-3,TRBJ2-3,.,TGCGCCAGCAGCCAAGATAAATCTAGCACAGATACGCAGTATTTT,CASSQDKSSTDTQYF
13,many,TRBV6-5,TRBJ1-1,.,TGTGCCAGCAATACCAGAGGGGTCACTGAAGCTTTCTTT,CASNTRGVTEAFF
16,few,TRBV19,TRBJ2-5,TRBD2,TGTGCCAGTAGTACCGCCTCGGGACTAGCGGAAGAGACCCAGTACTTC,CASSTASGLAEETQYF
15,many,TRBV5-1,TRBJ1-4,TRBD1,TGCGCCAGCAGCTTACCGGACAGGGGGGACGAAAAACTGTTTTTT,CASSLPDRGDEKLFF
11,many,TRBV25-1,TRBJ2-1,.,TGTGCCAGCATTCAGGGGTCTGAGCAGTTCTTC,CASIQGSEQFF
14,.,TRBV27,TRBJ1-2,.,TGTGCCAGCAAACAAGGAGGTTCTAACTATGGCTACACCTTC,CASKQGGSNYGYTF
14,few,TRBV19,TRBJ1-2,TRBD1,TGTGCCAGTAATCCGGGACAGGGGACCTCTGGCTACACCTTC,CASNPGQGTSGYTF
16,many,TRBV5-1,TRBJ2-2,.,TGCGCCAGCAGCTTGGAAGTCAGTTCGAACACCGGGGAGCTGTTTTTT,CASSLEVSSNTGELFF
15,many,TRBV20-1,TRBJ2-7,.,TGCAGTGCGGCAGACGATCAAAGGAGCTCCTACGAGCAGTACTTC,CSAADDQRSSYEQYF
15,many,TRBV6-2/TRBV6-3,TRBJ1-5,.,TGTGCCACCGATTCCCGAGGGGGGAACAATCAGCCCCAGCATTTT,CATDSRGGNNQPQHF
15,many,TRBV6-2/TRBV6-3,TRBJ2-3,TRBD1,TGTGCCAGCAGTGCCCGGGACAGGGGTACAGATACGCAGTATTTT,CASSARDRGTDTQYF
15,many,TRBV15,TRBJ1-4,.,TGTGCCACCAGCAGCTTACCAGAAGGGAATGAAAAACTGTTTTTT,CATSSLPEGNEKLFF
15,.,TRBV11-2,TRBJ2-1,.,TGTGCCAGCAGCTTAGTTCAGAAGAGCTACAATGAGCAGTTCTTC,CASSLVQKSYNEQFF
15,many,TRBV19,TRBJ2-5,TRBD1,TGTGCCAGTAGTAAACTCCCCGGGACAGAAGAGACCCAGTACTTC,CASSKLPGTEETQYF
18,few,TRBV6-2/TRBV6-3,TRBJ2-7,TRBD2,TGTGCCAGCAGTTACGACCGAGCGGGGGCGGTGACCTCCTACGAGCAGTACTTC,CASSYDRAGAVTSYEQYF
14,.,TRBV4-3,TRBJ2-7,.,TGCGCCAGCAGCGCGCGGGGCCTCTCCCACGAGCAGTACTTC,CASSARGLSHEQYF
16,many,TRBV2,TRBJ1-2,.,TGTGCCAGCAGTGAAAGGTGGTTGGTTGTTAACTATGGCTACACCTTC,CASSERWLVVNYGYTF
13,.,TRBV7-6,TRBJ2-7,.,TGTGTCAGCAGCCCAACTCCATCCTACGAGCAGTACTTC,CVSSPTPSYEQYF
16,few,TRBV2,TRBJ1-1,.,TGTGCCAGCATCTTACGCTGGGGAGGGTCGGACACTGAAGCTTTCTTT,CASILRWGGSDTEAFF
15,few,TRBV6-5,TRBJ2-1,.,TGTGCCAGCAGTTACACAGGACCGGAATATAATGAGCAGTTCTTC,CASSYTGPEYNEQFF
18,.,TRBV2,TRBJ2-1,TRBD2,TGTGCCAGCAGTGGAAGGACTAGCGGGGGTGGAACCTACAATGAGCAGTTCTTC,CASSGRTSGGGTYNEQFF
14,few,TRBV6-1,TRBJ1-1,.,TGTGCCAGCAGTTTAAACGAGGGATACACTGAAGCTTTCTTT,CASSLNEGYTEAFF
13,.,TRBV28,TRBJ2-7,TRBD2,TGTGCCAGCAGTTTAAGTGGGCTAGCGGGAGAGTACTTC,CASSLSGLAGEYF
14,.,TRBV27,TRBJ1-1,.,TGTGCCAGCAGTTTATCCGGGGTTTTAACTGAAGCTTTCTTT,CASSLSGVLTEAFF
14,few,TRBV14,TRBJ2-5,.,TGTGCCAGCAGCCACTACAAGTACCAAGAGACCCAGTACTTC,CASSHYKYQETQYF
14,many,TRBV5-1,TRBJ1-2,TRBD1,TGCGCCAGCAGCCCAGGGACAGGGGCCTATGGCTACACCTTC,CASSPGTGAYGYTF
16,many,TRBV21-1,TRBJ2-7,.,TGTGCCAGCAGCATGGGGACTAGCGGGACCTCCTACGAGCAGTACTTC,CASSMGTSGTSYEQYF
17,few,TRBV7-2,TRBJ2-2,TRBD2,TGTGCCAGCAGCTTAGTAGGACTAGCAGCCGAGACCGGGGAGCTGTTTTTT,CASSLVGLAAETGELFF
14,.,TRBV10-3,TRBJ2-7,.,TGTGCCATCAGAAACCCGGGACGGAACTACGAGCAGTACTTC,CAIRNPGRNYEQYF
14,.,TRBV4-1,TRBJ2-7,.,TGCGCCAGCAGCCAAGGTGAGGGAGAAAACGAGCAGTACTTC,CASSQGEGENEQYF
15,few,TRBV7-6,TRBJ2-1,.,TGTGCCAGCAGCCCCCGACCCGGGACACCCAATGAGCAGTTCTTC,CASSPRPGTPNEQFF